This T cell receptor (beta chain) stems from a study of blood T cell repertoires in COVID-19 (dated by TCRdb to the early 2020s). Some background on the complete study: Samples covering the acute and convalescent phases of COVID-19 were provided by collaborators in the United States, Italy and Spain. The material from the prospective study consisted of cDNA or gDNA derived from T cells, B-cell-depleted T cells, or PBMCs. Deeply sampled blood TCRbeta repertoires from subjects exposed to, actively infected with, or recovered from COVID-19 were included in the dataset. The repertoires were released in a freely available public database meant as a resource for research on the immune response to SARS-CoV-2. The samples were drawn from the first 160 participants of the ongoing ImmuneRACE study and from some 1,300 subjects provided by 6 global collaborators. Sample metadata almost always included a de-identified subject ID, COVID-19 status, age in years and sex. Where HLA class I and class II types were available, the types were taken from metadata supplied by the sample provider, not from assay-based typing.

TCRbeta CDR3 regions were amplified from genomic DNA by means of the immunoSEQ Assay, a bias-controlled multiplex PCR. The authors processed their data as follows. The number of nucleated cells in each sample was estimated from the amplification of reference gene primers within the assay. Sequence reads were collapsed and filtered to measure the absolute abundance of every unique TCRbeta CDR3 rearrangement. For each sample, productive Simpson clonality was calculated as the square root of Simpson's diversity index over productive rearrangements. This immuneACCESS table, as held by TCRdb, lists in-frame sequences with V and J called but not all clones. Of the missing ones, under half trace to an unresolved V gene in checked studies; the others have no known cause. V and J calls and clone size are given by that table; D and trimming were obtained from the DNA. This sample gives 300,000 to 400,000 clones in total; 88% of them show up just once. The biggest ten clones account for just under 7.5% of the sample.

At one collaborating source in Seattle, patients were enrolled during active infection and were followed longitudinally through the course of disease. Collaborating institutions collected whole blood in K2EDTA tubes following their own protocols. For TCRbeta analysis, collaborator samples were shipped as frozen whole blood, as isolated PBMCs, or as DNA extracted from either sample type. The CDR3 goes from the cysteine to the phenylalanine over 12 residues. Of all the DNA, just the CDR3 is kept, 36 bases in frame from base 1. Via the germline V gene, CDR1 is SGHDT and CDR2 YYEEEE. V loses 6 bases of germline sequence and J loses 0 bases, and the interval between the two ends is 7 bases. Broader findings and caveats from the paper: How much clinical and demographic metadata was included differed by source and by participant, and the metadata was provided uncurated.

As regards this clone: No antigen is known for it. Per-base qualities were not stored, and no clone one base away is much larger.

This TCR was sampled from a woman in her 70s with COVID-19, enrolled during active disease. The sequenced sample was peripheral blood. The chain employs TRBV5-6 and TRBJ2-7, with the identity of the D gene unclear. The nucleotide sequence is TGTGCCAGCACAGATTTCTCCTACGAGCAGTACTTC. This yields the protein CASTDFSYEQYF. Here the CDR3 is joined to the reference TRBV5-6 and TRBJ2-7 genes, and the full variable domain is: DAGVTQSPTHLIKTRGQQVTLRCSPKSGHDTVSWYQQALGQGPQFIFQYYEEEERQRGNFPDRFSGHQFPNYSSELNVNALLLGDSALYLCASTDFSYEQYFGPGTRLTVT.